This T cell receptor beta chain was retrieved from a study of blood T cell repertoires in COVID-19 (TCRdb year 2020). Regarding the study in general: Samples covering the acute and convalescent phases of COVID-19 were provided by collaborators in the United States, Italy and Spain. The samples were drawn from the first 160 participants of the ongoing ImmuneRACE study and from over 950 subjects provided by 6 global collaborators. Where HLA class I and class II types were available, the types were taken from metadata supplied by the sample provider, not from assay-based typing. The repertoires were made available in a free public database intended to serve as a resource for research on the immune response to SARS-CoV-2. Sample metadata almost always included a de-identified subject ID, COVID-19 status, age in years and sex. The dataset comprised deeply sampled blood TCRbeta repertoires from subjects exposed to, actively infected with, or recovered from COVID-19. The material from the prospective study consisted of cDNA or gDNA derived from T cells, B-cell-depleted T cells, or PBMCs.

The immunoSEQ Assay, a bias-controlled multiplex PCR, was used to amplify TCRbeta CDR3 regions from genomic DNA. On the study's bioinformatics: The number of nucleated cells in each sample was estimated by amplification of reference gene primers within the assay. Sequence reads were collapsed and filtered to measure the absolute abundance of every unique TCRbeta CDR3 rearrangement. For each sample, productive Simpson clonality was calculated by taking the square root of Simpson's diversity index across productive rearrangements. Not all clones reach the TCRdb copy of this immuneACCESS table, which keeps in-frame sequences only. Checked studies attribute under half of the gap to unresolved V genes and leave the rest unexplained. V, J and clone size are taken as reported in that table, and D and trimming were inferred from the DNA itself. Recorded for this sample are 60,000 or so clones; around four fifths of them occurred a single time. The ten largest make up approximately 20% of the sample.

As concerns this clone: The target of this receptor is not known. Per-base qualities were not stored, and no clone one base away is much larger.

One collaborating source in Seattle enrolled patients while the patients were actively infected and followed the patients over time throughout the course of disease. Each collaborating institution followed its own protocols to collect whole blood in K2EDTA tubes. For TCRbeta analysis, collaborators shipped samples as frozen whole blood, isolated PBMCs, or DNA extracted from either of those sample types. Points the paper makes about the study in general: How much clinical and demographic metadata was included differed by source and by participant, and the metadata was provided uncurated.

This clonotype was obtained from a man younger than 40 with COVID-19, enrolled during active disease. Input material: peripheral blood.

Read as DNA, the sequence is TGTGCCATCGGGGGGGCAGATACGCAGTATTTT. The encoded protein is CAIGGADTQYF. The chain links TRBV5-4 with TRBJ2-3; 8 middle bases align to TRBD2. Spanning cysteine to phenylalanine, the CDR3 consists of 11 amino acids. The sequence is cut down to CDR3 DNA, 33 bases in frame from base 1. Trimming accounts for 9 bases at V and 4 bases at J, while the number of junction bases matched to no gene is 1. Reading the germline V gene (reference sequence) gives CDR1 SGHNT and CDR2 YYREEE.